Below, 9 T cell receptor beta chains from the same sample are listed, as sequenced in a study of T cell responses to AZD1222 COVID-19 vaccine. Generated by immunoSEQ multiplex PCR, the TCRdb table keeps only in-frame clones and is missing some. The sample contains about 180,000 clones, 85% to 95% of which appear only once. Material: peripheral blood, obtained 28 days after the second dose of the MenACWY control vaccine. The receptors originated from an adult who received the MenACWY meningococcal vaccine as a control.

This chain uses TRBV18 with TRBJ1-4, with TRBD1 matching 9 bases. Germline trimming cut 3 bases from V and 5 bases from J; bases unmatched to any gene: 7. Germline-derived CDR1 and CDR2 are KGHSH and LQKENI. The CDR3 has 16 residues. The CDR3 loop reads CASSPLQGAQNEKLFF. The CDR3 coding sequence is TGTGCCAGCTCACCGTTACAGGGGGCTCAAAATGAAAAACTGTTTTTT.

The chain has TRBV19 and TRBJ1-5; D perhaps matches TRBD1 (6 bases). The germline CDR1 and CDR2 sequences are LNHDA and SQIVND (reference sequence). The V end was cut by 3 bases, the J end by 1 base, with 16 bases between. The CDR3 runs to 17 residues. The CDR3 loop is CASSIGPGGQSNQPQHF. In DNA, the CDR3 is TGTGCCAGTAGTATCGGCCCTGGGGGGCAGAGCAATCAGCCCCAGCATTTT.

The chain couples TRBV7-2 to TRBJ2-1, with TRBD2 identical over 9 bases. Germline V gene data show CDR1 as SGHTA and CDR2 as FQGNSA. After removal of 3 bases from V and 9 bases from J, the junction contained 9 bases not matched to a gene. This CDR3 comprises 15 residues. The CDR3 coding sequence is TGTGCCAGCAGCTTCTCGGGGACTAGCTCGGGTGAGCAGTTCTTC. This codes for CASSFSGTSSGEQFF.

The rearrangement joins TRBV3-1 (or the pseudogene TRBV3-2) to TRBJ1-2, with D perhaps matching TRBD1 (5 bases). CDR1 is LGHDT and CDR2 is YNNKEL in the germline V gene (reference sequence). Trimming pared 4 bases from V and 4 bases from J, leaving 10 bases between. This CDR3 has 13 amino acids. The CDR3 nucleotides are TGTGCCAGCAGCCCCGAAGACAGCTATGGCTACACCTTC. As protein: CASSPEDSYGYTF.

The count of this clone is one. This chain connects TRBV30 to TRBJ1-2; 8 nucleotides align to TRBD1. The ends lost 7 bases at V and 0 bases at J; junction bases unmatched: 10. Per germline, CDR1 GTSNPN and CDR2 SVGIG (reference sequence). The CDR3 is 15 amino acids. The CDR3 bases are TGTGCCTTCCGGGACAGGTCGATCCCTAACTATGGCTACACCTTC. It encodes CAFRDRSIPNYGYTF. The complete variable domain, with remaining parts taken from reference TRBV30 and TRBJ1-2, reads SQTIHQWPATLVQPVGSPLSLECTVEGTSNPNLYWYRQAAGRGLQLLFYSVGIGQISSEVPQNLSASRPQDRQFILSSKKLLLSDSGFYLCAFRDRSIPNYGYTFGSGTRLTVV.

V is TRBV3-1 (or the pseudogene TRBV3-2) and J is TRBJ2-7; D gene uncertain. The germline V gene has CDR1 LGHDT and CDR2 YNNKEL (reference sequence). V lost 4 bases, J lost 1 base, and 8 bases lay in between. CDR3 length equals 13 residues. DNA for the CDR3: TGTGCCAGCAGCCCCGGGTCTTCCTACGAGCAGTACTTC. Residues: CASSPGSSYEQYF.

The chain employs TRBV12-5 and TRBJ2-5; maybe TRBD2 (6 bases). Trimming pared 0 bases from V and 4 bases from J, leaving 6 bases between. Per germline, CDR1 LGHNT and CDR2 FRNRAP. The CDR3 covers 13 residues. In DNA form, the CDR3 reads TGTGCTAGTGGTTTGGTGGGGGGAGAGACCCAGTACTTC. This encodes CASGLVGGETQYF.

The CDR3 loop is CATSRAKRHRSATNEKLFF. CDR3 bases: TGTGCCACCAGCAGAGCGAAAAGGCACCGGTCCGCAACTAATGAAAAACTGTTTTTT. The gene calls are TRBV15 and TRBJ1-4; the D is unclear. The CDR3 spans 19 residues. Trimming removed 1 base at V and 0 bases at J, with 18 bases between. Germline CDR1 LNHNV, CDR2 YYDKDF (reference sequence). Combining the CDR3 with reference TRBV15 and TRBJ1-4 gives the whole variable domain DAMVIQNPRYQVTQFGKPVTLSCSQTLNHNVMYWYQQKSSQAPKLLFHYYDKDFNNEADTPDNFQSRRPNTSFCFLDIRSPGLGDTAMYLCATSRAKRHRSATNEKLFFGSGTQLSVL.

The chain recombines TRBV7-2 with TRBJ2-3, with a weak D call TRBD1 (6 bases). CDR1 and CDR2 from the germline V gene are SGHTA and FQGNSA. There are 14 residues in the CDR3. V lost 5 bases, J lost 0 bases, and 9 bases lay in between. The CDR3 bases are TGTGCCAGCAGCCAGGGACATAGCACAGATACGCAGTATTTT. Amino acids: CASSQGHSTDTQYF.